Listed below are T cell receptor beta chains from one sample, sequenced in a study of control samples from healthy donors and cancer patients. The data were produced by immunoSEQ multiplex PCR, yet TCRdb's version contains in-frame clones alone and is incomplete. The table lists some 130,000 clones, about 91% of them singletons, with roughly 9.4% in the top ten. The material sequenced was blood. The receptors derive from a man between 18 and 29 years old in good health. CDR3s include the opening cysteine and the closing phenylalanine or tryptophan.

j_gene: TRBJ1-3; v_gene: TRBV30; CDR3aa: CAWGMRGLTGNTIYF
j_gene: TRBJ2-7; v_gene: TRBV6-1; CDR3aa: CASSEQASSYEQYF
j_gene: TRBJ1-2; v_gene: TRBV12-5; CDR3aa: CASGLDRDGYTF
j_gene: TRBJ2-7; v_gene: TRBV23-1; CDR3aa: CASSLPGQGAEEQYF
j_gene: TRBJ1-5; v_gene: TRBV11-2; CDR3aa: CASSLGRDPRGQPQHF
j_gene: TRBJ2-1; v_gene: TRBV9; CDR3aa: CASRGQTYNEQFF
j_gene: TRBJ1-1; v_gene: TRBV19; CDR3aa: CASSWDRLNTEAFF
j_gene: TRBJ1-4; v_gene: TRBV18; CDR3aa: CASSPENEKLFF
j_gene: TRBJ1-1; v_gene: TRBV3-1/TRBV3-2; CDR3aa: CASSQDITRYRNLDRETEAFF
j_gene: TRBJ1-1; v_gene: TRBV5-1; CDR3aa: CASSLVEGAVGTEAFF
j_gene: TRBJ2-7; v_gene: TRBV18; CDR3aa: CASSPLLGRGSSYEQYF
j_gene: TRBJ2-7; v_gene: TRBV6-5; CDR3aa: CASSYVGGAQEQYF